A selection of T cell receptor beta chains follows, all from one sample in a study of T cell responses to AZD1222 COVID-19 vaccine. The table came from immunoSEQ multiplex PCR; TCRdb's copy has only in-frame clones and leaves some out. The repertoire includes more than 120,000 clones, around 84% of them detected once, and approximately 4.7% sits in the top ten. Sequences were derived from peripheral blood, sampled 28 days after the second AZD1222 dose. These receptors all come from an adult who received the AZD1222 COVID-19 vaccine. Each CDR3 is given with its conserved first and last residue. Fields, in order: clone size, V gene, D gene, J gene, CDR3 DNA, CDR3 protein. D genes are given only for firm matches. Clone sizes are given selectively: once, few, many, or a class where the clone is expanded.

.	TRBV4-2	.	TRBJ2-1	TGTGCCAGCAGCCTACGAGAACTAGGGGGTGAGCAGTTCTTC	CASSLRELGGEQFF
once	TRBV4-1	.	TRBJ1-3	TGCGCCAGCAGCCAGCCCCGGGACGGTAGCTCTGGAAACACCATATATTTT	CASSQPRDGSSGNTIYF
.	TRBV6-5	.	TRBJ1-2	TGTGCCAGCAGGGCTGGGGACGGTGGCTACACCTTC	CASRAGDGGYTF
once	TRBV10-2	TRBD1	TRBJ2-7	TGCGCCAGCAGGGCGACAGGGTCAGGCTACGAGCAGTACTTC	CASRATGSGYEQYF
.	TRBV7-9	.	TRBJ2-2	TGTGCCAGCAGCGGACAAGCGAACACCGGGGAGCTGTTTTTT	CASSGQANTGELFF
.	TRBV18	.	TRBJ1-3	TGTGCCAGCTCACCAGAGGCGGGACCTGGAAACACCATATATTTT	CASSPEAGPGNTIYF
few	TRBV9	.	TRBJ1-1	TGTGCCAGCAGCCCGAATCTCCCCTCCACTAACCAAGAAGCTTTCTTT	CASSPNLPSTNQEAFF
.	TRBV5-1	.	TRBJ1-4	TGCGCCAGCAGCTCGGGAGCTAATGAAAAACTGTTTTTT	CASSSGANEKLFF
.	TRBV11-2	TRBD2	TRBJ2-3	TGTGCCAGCAGCTTGACTAGCGGGAGTGCAGATACGCAGTATTTT	CASSLTSGSADTQYF
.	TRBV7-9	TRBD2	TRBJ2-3	TGTGCCAGCAGCTTTTTACAAGCGGGATCTTTCACAGATACGCAGTATTTT	CASSFLQAGSFTDTQYF
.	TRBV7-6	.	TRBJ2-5	TGTGCCAGCAGCCACAACCAAGAGACCCAGTACTTC	CASSHNQETQYF
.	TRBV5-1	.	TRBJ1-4	TGCGCCAGCAGCGCCGGCGATGAGGGAGCGGAAAAACTGTTTTTT	CASSAGDEGAEKLFF
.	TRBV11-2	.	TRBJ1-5	TGTGCCAGCAGCTTAGGAGGTCAGCCCCAGCATTTT	CASSLGGQPQHF
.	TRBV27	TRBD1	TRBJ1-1	TGTGCCAGCAGTTTTTCCAGGGGGACTGAAGCTTTCTTT	CASSFSRGTEAFF
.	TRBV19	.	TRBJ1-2	TGTGCCAGTAGTGGTTCGGGGCCGGACTACACCTTC	CASSGSGPDYTF
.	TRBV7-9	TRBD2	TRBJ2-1	TGTGCCAGCAGCTCCCCGTGGACTAGCGGGAGTAATGAGCAGTTCTTC	CASSSPWTSGSNEQFF
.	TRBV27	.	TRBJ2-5	TGTGCCAGCAGTTTATCCGCGATCTTGGTTCAAGAGACCCAGTACTTC	CASSLSAILVQETQYF
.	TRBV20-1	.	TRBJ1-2	TGCAGTGCTCCCCGCCAAGCCGGCTACACCTTC	CSAPRQAGYTF